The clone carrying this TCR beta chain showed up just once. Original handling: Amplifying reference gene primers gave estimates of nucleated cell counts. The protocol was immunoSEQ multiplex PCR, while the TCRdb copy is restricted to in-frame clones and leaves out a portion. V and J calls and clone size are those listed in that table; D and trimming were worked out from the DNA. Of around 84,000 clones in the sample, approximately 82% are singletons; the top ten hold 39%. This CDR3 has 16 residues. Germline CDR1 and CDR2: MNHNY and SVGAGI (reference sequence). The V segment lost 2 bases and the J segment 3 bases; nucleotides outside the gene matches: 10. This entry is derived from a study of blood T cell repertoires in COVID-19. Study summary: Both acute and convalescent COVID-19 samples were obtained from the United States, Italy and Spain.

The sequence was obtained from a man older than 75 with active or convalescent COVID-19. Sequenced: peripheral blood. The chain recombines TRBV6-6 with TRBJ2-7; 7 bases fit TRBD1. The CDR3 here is CASSYPNGDSYYEQYF. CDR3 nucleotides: TGTGCCAGCAGTTACCCGAACGGGGACAGCTACTACGAGCAGTACTTC.